This T cell receptor (beta chain) was recovered during a study of CD8 T cells in Susac syndrome (dated by TCRdb to the late 2010s). Regarding the research as a whole: Repertoire sequencing was used to test whether CD8+ T cell activation and differentiation in Susac syndrome was antigen driven. Clonality of the CD8+ T cell repertoire was compared between roughly twelve healthy donors, approximately 14 Susac syndrome patients and about 15 multiple sclerosis patients.

Beyond this particular receptor, the publication reports: The study acknowledged that relatively few individuals were included in the TCR sequencing and HLA analysis.

High-throughput TCR beta sequencing profiled peripheral blood CD8+ and CD4+ T cells from healthy donors, Susac syndrome patients and multiple sclerosis patients. The multiple sclerosis controls were treatment-naive patients who had stable or active relapsing-remitting disease and met the revised McDonald criteria. Bulk CD8+ and CD4+ T cells were purified magnetically by negative isolation, whereas CD8+ TEMRA cells were enriched by FACS. Blood was drawn into EDTA tubes, processed within 24 hours, and PBMCs were isolated by density gradient centrifugation. PBMCs intended for TCR sequencing were frozen in liquid nitrogen and were later thawed in a 37 degrees C water bath. The sorted or isolated CD4+, CD8+ and CD8+ TEMRA cells reached a purity of at least 90%. RNA was extracted using the RNeasy kit, and roughly 0.5 to 1 microgram was reverse transcribed with random hexamers. TCR beta CDR3 regions were amplified with the immunoSEQ multiplex PCR assay covering 54 Vbeta and 13 Jbeta segments. PCR amplification bias was corrected by using a synthetic template baseline for primer optimization and computational correction. Processing in the source paper ran as follows. Reads were annotated to V, D and J genes according to IMGT and were analyzed with immunoSEQ Analyzer, with only productive sequences retained. Clonality was calculated as one minus the Shannon entropy normalized by log2 of the number of productive unique sequences. For each patient and control, public and private clones were evaluated among the 100 most prevalent clones. Clones were defined as Susac-specific when absent from the healthy and MS cohorts, from approximately 1,100 published viral clones and from other ImmuneACCESS disease sequences. In-frame beta chains were kept once TCRdb had trimmed the public reads at Q25 with fastp and called clones with MiXCR. Here each entry gathers all rows of one CDR3 protein and keeps the most common genes and DNA. The V and J calls here are based on TCRdb, not the publication. This sample comprises tens of thousands of distinct CDR3 sequences, approximately 94% of them detected only once. Jointly, the top ten make up 0.55% to 0.7% of the sample.

The CDR3, from cysteine to phenylalanine, totals 18 residues. The read is trimmed to its CDR3 DNA, 54 bases read in frame from base 1. Based on the germline V gene (reference sequence), the CDR1 and CDR2 sequences are DFQATT and SNEGSKA. V is clipped by 4 bases and J by 0 bases, and the sequence between their germline boundaries is 22 bases long. Concerning this clonotype itself: Its cognate antigen has yet to be identified. No much larger clone is present one base from it, and per-base qualities are unavailable.

This receptor chain uses TRBV20-1 and TRBJ2-1, with TRBD2 tentatively as D gene (7 bases match). Sample: CD8+ T cells from PBMCs. This receptor was identified in a human donor with multiple sclerosis. Read as DNA, the sequence is TGCAGTGCTATCCCAGGCGGGGCGGGGGCTAGCTCCTACAATGAGCAGTTCTTC. Its coded protein is CSAIPGGAGASSYNEQFF.